Here is one T cell receptor (beta chain) with its context. Antigen specificity is unknown. Sequenced by immunoSEQ multiplex PCR; TCRdb stores in-frame clones only, minus some. The data show some 18,000 clones, less than 80% seen once. The data belong to a study of regulatory dendritic cells for organ transplantation. Allogeneic regulatory or mature dendritic cells were co-cultured for 5 days with CFSE-labeled sorted T cells at 1:10. Germline V gives CDR1 SGHVS, CDR2 FQNEAQ. CDR3 length equals 15 residues. Trimming took 3 bases from V and 0 from J, leaving 6 bases between them. The chain recombines TRBV7-8 with TRBJ2-6, with D possibly TRBD1 on 5 matching bases. The sample comprised memory CD4+ T cells from blood cultured with regulatory dendritic cells. Subset described: CD45RO+ memory T cells. The sequence was obtained from a human donor in good health. The CDR3 loop reads CASSFRGSGANVLTF. As DNA, the CDR3 is TGTGCCAGCAGCTTTAGGGGCTCTGGGGCCAACGTCCTGACTTTC.